This T cell receptor beta chain was recovered during a study of chemoradiotherapy in HPV16-positive cancers. Notes on the study in general: Candidate HPV-specific clones and E7-related TCR motifs grew in tumor during treatment. HPV-responsive T-cell expansion during chemoradiotherapy was linked to improved recurrence-free survival in HPV16-positive patients.

Concerning this clone itself: The antigen is unknown.

Measured with immunoSEQ multiplex PCR; TCRdb has only the in-frame clones, and not every one. This sample carries about 8,000 clones, 70% to 90% of them seen once, and the ten largest clones take more than 3%. Repeated repertoire sampling spanned the course of chemoradiotherapy. This receptor was taken from a human donor with HPV-associated anogenital cancer. Here the sequenced sample was tumor tissue, taken from a patient who underwent chemoradiotherapy.

CDR3 nucleotides: TGTGCCAGCAGTTACTCGAACAGGGGGCCCTACAATGAGCAGTTCTTC. Protein product: CASSYSNRGPYNEQFF. The chain has TRBV6-5 and TRBJ2-1; TRBD1 aligns across 9 bases. J was trimmed by 2 bases and V by 0 bases; bases with no gene match: 2. This CDR3 has 16 amino acids. Germline values: CDR1 MNHEY, CDR2 SVGAGI.